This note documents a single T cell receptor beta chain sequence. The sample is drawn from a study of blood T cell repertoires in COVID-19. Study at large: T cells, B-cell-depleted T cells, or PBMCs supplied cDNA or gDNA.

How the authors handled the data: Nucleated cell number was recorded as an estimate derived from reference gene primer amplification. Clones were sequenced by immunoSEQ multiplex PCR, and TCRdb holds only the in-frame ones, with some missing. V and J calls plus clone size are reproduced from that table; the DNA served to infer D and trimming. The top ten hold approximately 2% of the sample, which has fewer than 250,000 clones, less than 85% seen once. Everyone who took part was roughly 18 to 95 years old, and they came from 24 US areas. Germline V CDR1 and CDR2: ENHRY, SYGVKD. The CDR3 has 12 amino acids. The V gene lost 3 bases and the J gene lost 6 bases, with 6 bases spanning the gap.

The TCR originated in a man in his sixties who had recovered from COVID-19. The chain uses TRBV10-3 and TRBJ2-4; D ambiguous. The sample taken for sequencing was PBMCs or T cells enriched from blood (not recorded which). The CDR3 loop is CAISDGGNIQYF. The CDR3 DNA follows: TGTGCCATCAGTGACGGTGGAAACATTCAGTACTTC.